The rows below give T cell receptor beta chains drawn from one sample of a study of cytomegalovirus exposure and HLA in healthy donors. TCRdb's table, derived via immunoSEQ multiplex PCR, lists solely in-frame clones and lacks some. The sample includes 150,000 to 200,000 clones, roughly 77% of them seen just once. The sample consisted of PBMCs. The receptor set was obtained from a woman aged 50 to 65 in good health and CMV-seronegative. Each CDR3 is given with its conserved first and last residue. The order of the fields is D gene, V gene, clone size, J gene, CDR3 DNA, CDR3 protein. D genes are given only for firm matches. Not all rows give a size; the values are once, few, many and, for expanded clones, a class.

D gene: TRBD1
V gene: TRBV11-2
clone size: NA
J gene: TRBJ2-7
CDR3 DNA: TGTGCCAGCAGCTTAGAAGGGACAGGGACCTACGAGCAGTACTTC
CDR3 protein: CASSLEGTGTYEQYF

D gene: NA
V gene: TRBV12-5
clone size: NA
J gene: TRBJ2-7
CDR3 DNA: TGTGCTAGTGGTTTGGTCCGTTATCGGGAGCAGTACTTC
CDR3 protein: CASGLVRYREQYF

D gene: TRBD1
V gene: TRBV7-2
clone size: NA
J gene: TRBJ1-2
CDR3 DNA: TGTGCCAGCAGCTTCGATTCGACAGGGCCCGGGGGAGGCTACACCTTC
CDR3 protein: CASSFDSTGPGGGYTF

D gene: NA
V gene: TRBV2
clone size: NA
J gene: TRBJ1-2
CDR3 DNA: TGTGCCAGCAGTGAAGATGCAGGGGCCTATGGCTACACCTTC
CDR3 protein: CASSEDAGAYGYTF

D gene: NA
V gene: TRBV7-8
clone size: NA
J gene: TRBJ1-2
CDR3 DNA: TGTGCCAGCAGCTTAGGAGGAGGGAAGGGCTACACCTTC
CDR3 protein: CASSLGGGKGYTF

D gene: TRBD1
V gene: TRBV5-1
clone size: NA
J gene: TRBJ1-2
CDR3 DNA: TGCGCCAGCAGCCCCGGGCTGCAGGGGGCGGAGGGCTACACCTTC
CDR3 protein: CASSPGLQGAEGYTF

D gene: TRBD2
V gene: TRBV5-1
clone size: few
J gene: TRBJ2-3
CDR3 DNA: TGCGCCAGCAGCCCTATAGGGACTAGCGGGAGTATCACAGATACGCAGTATTTT
CDR3 protein: CASSPIGTSGSITDTQYF

D gene: NA
V gene: TRBV29-1
clone size: NA
J gene: TRBJ1-1
CDR3 DNA: TGCAGCGTCGTACAATACCGACAATGGGTAGAAATAAACACTGAAGCTTTCTTT
CDR3 protein: CSVVQYRQWVEINTEAFF

D gene: TRBD1
V gene: TRBV7-2
clone size: NA
J gene: TRBJ1-1
CDR3 DNA: TGTGCCAGCCGCGACAGGGGTGCGGGCACTGAAGCTTTCTTT
CDR3 protein: CASRDRGAGTEAFF

D gene: TRBD1
V gene: TRBV2
clone size: NA
J gene: TRBJ1-1
CDR3 DNA: TGTGCCAGCAGCCCGGGACAGCAGCCCACTGAAGCTTTCTTT
CDR3 protein: CASSPGQQPTEAFF

D gene: NA
V gene: TRBV6-5
clone size: NA
J gene: TRBJ2-7
CDR3 DNA: TGTGCCAGCAGTTACAAATCCTCCGGCAGGGGAGTACGGCAGTACTTC
CDR3 protein: CASSYKSSGRGVRQYF

D gene: TRBD2
V gene: TRBV7-2
clone size: NA
J gene: TRBJ2-1
CDR3 DNA: TGTGCCAGCAGCTTAGACGGCGGGGGGGCCACGAAGCAGTTCTTC
CDR3 protein: CASSLDGGGATKQFF

D gene: TRBD1
V gene: TRBV5-6
clone size: NA
J gene: TRBJ2-3
CDR3 DNA: TGTGCCAGCATCACATACAGGGGATTTGGCACAGATACGCAGTATTTT
CDR3 protein: CASITYRGFGTDTQYF

D gene: TRBD1
V gene: TRBV5-1
clone size: NA
J gene: TRBJ1-3
CDR3 DNA: TGCGCCAGCAGCTTTGGGTTGACAGGGGGCTACTCAAACACCATATATTTT
CDR3 protein: CASSFGLTGGYSNTIYF

D gene: TRBD1
V gene: TRBV5-1
clone size: NA
J gene: TRBJ1-4
CDR3 DNA: TGCGCCAGCAGCTTGGGAAACAGGGGAGCAAGTAATGAAAAACTGTTTTTT
CDR3 protein: CASSLGNRGASNEKLFF

D gene: NA
V gene: TRBV5-1
clone size: NA
J gene: TRBJ1-2
CDR3 DNA: TGCGCCAGCAGCCCCGCGGGGGGGTCTGGGTATGGCTACACCTTC
CDR3 protein: CASSPAGGSGYGYTF

D gene: NA
V gene: TRBV21-1
clone size: NA
J gene: TRBJ2-5
CDR3 DNA: TGTGCCAGCAGCAAAGTAACCCAACGGCGGGAGGGCCACCAAGAGACCCAGTACTTC
CDR3 protein: CASSKVTQRREGHQETQYF

D gene: NA
V gene: TRBV15
clone size: NA
J gene: TRBJ1-2
CDR3 DNA: TGTGCCACCAGCAGAGATCTTGACAAAGGCTACACCTTC
CDR3 protein: CATSRDLDKGYTF

D gene: NA
V gene: TRBV2
clone size: NA
J gene: TRBJ1-5
CDR3 DNA: TGTGCCAGCAGTGAAAAGGGAGGTAGCAATCAGCCCCAGCATTTT
CDR3 protein: CASSEKGGSNQPQHF

D gene: NA
V gene: TRBV4-3
clone size: NA
J gene: TRBJ1-5
CDR3 DNA: TGCGCCAGCAGCCAAGACAGGGTTAGACAGCCCCAGCATTTT
CDR3 protein: CASSQDRVRQPQHF

D gene: NA
V gene: TRBV7-3
clone size: NA
J gene: TRBJ2-2
CDR3 DNA: TGTGCCAGCAGCTTAACGATCCCACGGGGGTGGGACACCGGGGAGCTGTTTTTT
CDR3 protein: CASSLTIPRGWDTGELFF

D gene: NA
V gene: TRBV7-8
clone size: few
J gene: TRBJ1-4
CDR3 DNA: TGTGCCAGCAGCTTCAGGGTGTGGGAAAAACTGTTTTTT
CDR3 protein: CASSFRVWEKLFF

D gene: NA
V gene: TRBV6-5
clone size: NA
J gene: TRBJ1-1
CDR3 DNA: TGTGCCTGCCACAGGGTGCGGAACACTGAAGCTTTCTTT
CDR3 protein: CACHRVRNTEAFF

D gene: TRBD1
V gene: TRBV7-2
clone size: NA
J gene: TRBJ1-5
CDR3 DNA: TGTGCCAGCAGCTTAGGGACAGGGATTCGCCAGCATTTT
CDR3 protein: CASSLGTGIRQHF

D gene: NA
V gene: TRBV9
clone size: NA
J gene: TRBJ1-2
CDR3 DNA: TGTGCCAGCAGCTCCCGTCCAACCGGGAGGGGAGGCTACACCTTC
CDR3 protein: CASSSRPTGRGGYTF

D gene: NA
V gene: TRBV7-9
clone size: NA
J gene: TRBJ2-7
CDR3 DNA: TGTGCCAGCAGCCCGGCCGACAGTTCTTCCTACGAGCAGTACTTC
CDR3 protein: CASSPADSSSYEQYF

D gene: TRBD2
V gene: TRBV11-2
clone size: NA
J gene: TRBJ2-3
CDR3 DNA: TGTGCCAGCAGCTTATTCGGCGGGAGGGTAGGCACAGATACGCAGTATTTT
CDR3 protein: CASSLFGGRVGTDTQYF

D gene: NA
V gene: TRBV19
clone size: NA
J gene: TRBJ1-1
CDR3 DNA: TGTGCCAGTAGTATCTCCACCCGACAAGGGAACACTGAAGCTTTCTTT
CDR3 protein: CASSISTRQGNTEAFF

D gene: NA
V gene: TRBV6-5
clone size: few
J gene: TRBJ1-1
CDR3 DNA: TGTGCCAGCAGGGAAAGGGGAAGTCGGAACACTGAAGCTTTCTTT
CDR3 protein: CASRERGSRNTEAFF

D gene: NA
V gene: TRBV5-1
clone size: NA
J gene: TRBJ2-7
CDR3 DNA: TGCGCCAGCAGCCGGATTGCTCGCGGGGCAGACTCCTACGAGCAGTACTTC
CDR3 protein: CASSRIARGADSYEQYF

D gene: TRBD1
V gene: TRBV27
clone size: NA
J gene: TRBJ1-4
CDR3 DNA: TGTGCCAGCAGTGGACAGGGCAAAGGGGATGAAAAACTGTCTTTT
CDR3 protein: CASSGQGKGDEKLSF

D gene: TRBD2
V gene: TRBV14
clone size: NA
J gene: TRBJ2-7
CDR3 DNA: TGTGCCAGCAGCCATACCAACCCGGGACAGTCCCCGACCCGGAGCGGGAGGGCCGGCTACGAGCAGTACTTC
CDR3 protein: CASSHTNPGQSPTRSGRAGYEQYF